This T cell receptor (beta chain) originates from a study of graft-versus-host responses after intestinal transplantation. Study information: As for transplant type, recipients had multivisceral, liver-intestinal, or isolated intestinal grafts.

Turning to this clone: The target antigen is unknown.

Overall study results and limits: Individuals carrying graft-donor T cell macrochimerism showed high graft-versus-host to host-versus-graft clonal ratios in allografts. Researchers found peak circulating GvH clone levels linked to early post-transplant HvG declines.

Germline-derived CDR1 and CDR2 are MNHNY and SVGAGI (reference sequence). The CDR3 consists of 16 residues. With 4 bases removed from V and 5 bases from J, the gap between germline ends came to 15 bases. Method: immunoSEQ multiplex PCR; TCRdb's copy keeps in-frame clones and lacks some. The table includes about 47,000 clones, about 95% detected once. The starting material was PBMCs, obtained more than 310 days after intestinal transplant. The clonotype originates from a human patient who received an intestinal transplant, so some T cells may come from the graft donor. The chain has TRBV6-6 and TRBJ2-6; tentatively, D is TRBD2 (5 bases). Here the CDR3 reads CASSWRPSLRANVLTF. The CDR3 bases are TGTGCCAGCAGTTGGAGGCCCTCCTTAAGGGCCAACGTCCTGACTTTC.